A single sample is the source of the 18 T cell receptor beta chains below, sequenced in a study of shared clonotypes between healthy human individuals. Generated by immunoSEQ multiplex PCR, the TCRdb table keeps only in-frame clones and is missing some. The table has about 2.3 million clones, around 90% seen once. The sequenced material came from naive CD4+ T cells from PBMCs. Regarding subset: CD45RA+ positively selected. Receptors originate from a man younger than 30 in good health. Some clones in this sample may be carry-over from other donors' samples.

This clone was picked up a small number of times. V gene TRBV5-1 combines with J gene TRBJ1-2, with D uncertain. V was cut by 5 bases and J by 4 bases, with 18 bases left in between. The CDR3 extends over 15 amino acids. Germline CDR1 SGHRS, CDR2 YFSETQ. The CDR3 DNA sequence: TGCGCCAGCAGACACGAACCGGGCTATGGCTATGGCTACACCTTC. Translating gives CASRHEPGYGYGYTF.

On this clone itself: Additional DNA sequences in this sample encode the identical CDR3. This chain links TRBV2 with TRBJ2-1; 13 bases agree with TRBD2. V was pared by 5 bases and J by 4 bases, with 2 bases of the junction left unmatched. The germline V gene has CDR1 SNHLY and CDR2 FYNNEI. The CDR3 spans 15 residues. Written as DNA, the CDR3 is TGTGCCAGCAGTAGACTAGCGGGAGGTTACAATGAGCAGTTCTTC. This translates into CASSRLAGGYNEQFF.

The CDR3 DNA reads TGTGCCAGCAGCAAGGGACAGGGCGGCTCCTACGAGCAGTACTTC. Translated: CASSKGQGGSYEQYF. J is TRBJ2-7 and V is TRBV5-5, with 9 nucleotides matching TRBD1. The CDR3 contains 15 residues. V was pared by 4 bases and J by 0 bases, with 5 bases of the junction left unmatched. Germline CDR1 and CDR2: SGHKS and YYEKEE (reference sequence). The whole variable domain, filled in from reference TRBV5-5 and TRBJ2-7, reads DAGVTQSPTHLIKTRGQQVTLRCSPISGHKSVSWYQQVLGQGPQFIFQYYEKEERGRGNFPDRFSARQFPNYSSELNVNALLLGDSALYLCASSKGQGGSYEQYFGPGTRLTVT.

The V call is TRBV5-6, the J call TRBJ1-1; no definite D call. Trimming cost V 1 base and J 1 base, with 11 bases left between them. CDR1 is SGHDT, CDR2 YYEEEE, per germline. The CDR3 consists of 15 residues. In DNA form, the CDR3 reads TGTGCCAGCAGCTTGATGGGGAGATCGAACACTGAAGCTTTCTTT. Translated, it gives CASSLMGRSNTEAFF. The variable domain in full, completed from reference TRBV5-6 and TRBJ1-1, reads DAGVTQSPTHLIKTRGQQVTLRCSPKSGHDTVSWYQQALGQGPQFIFQYYEEEERQRGNFPDRFSGHQFPNYSSELNVNALLLGDSALYLCASSLMGRSNTEAFFGQGTRLTVV.

The V and J genes are TRBV30 and TRBJ1-1, with D hard to call. The CDR3 consists of 12 residues. The V end lost 1 base, the J end lost 8 bases, and 11 bases lay between the germline ends. Germline V gene lookup returns CDR1 GTSNPN and CDR2 SVGIG (reference sequence). The CDR3 sequence is CAWSDREKEAFF. The CDR3 DNA reads TGTGCCTGGAGTGACCGTGAGAAGGAAGCTTTCTTT.

The V call is TRBV28, the J call TRBJ1-1; D gene uncertain. Trimming removed 7 bases from V and 0 bases from J, with 12 bases in between. The CDR3 length is 14 residues. Germline V gene data show CDR1 as MDHEN and CDR2 as SYDVKM. The CDR3 protein is CASNQGDMNTEAFF. DNA of the CDR3: TGTGCCAGCAATCAAGGCGATATGAACACTGAAGCTTTCTTT. Supplemented by reference TRBV28 and TRBJ1-1, the full variable domain reads DVKVTQSSRYLVKRTGEKVFLECVQDMDHENMFWYRQDPGLGLRLIYFSYDVKMKEKGDIPEGYSVSREKKERFSLILESASTNQTSMYLCASNQGDMNTEAFFGQGTRLTVV.

The V call is TRBV7-2, the J call TRBJ2-1; D gene ambiguous. The CDR3 loop spans 14 amino acids. From germline, CDR1 is SGHTA and CDR2 FQGNSA. V was cut by 1 base and J by 6 bases, with 10 bases left in between. The CDR3 DNA sequence: TGTGCCAGCAGCTTAGGTCCTATAGGCAATGAGCAGTTCTTC. It is translated as CASSLGPIGNEQFF.

V gene TRBV20-1 combines with J gene TRBJ2-1; D is tentatively TRBD1 or TRBD2 (5 bases each). Looked up from germline, CDR1 is DFQATT and CDR2 is SNEGSKA (reference sequence). This CDR3 has 11 amino acids. The germline V and J ends were trimmed by 5 bases and 12 bases, with 14 bases remaining between them. The CDR3 spells CSAAQGDRQFF. The CDR3 DNA sequence: TGCAGTGCTGCCCAAGGGGACCGGCAGTTCTTC.

With regard to this clone: The germline gene is not matched at one end of the junction; a read error may be the cause. The chain uses TRBV28 and TRBJ1-2, with 9 bases matching TRBD1. Germline V lookup: CDR1 MDHEN, CDR2 SYDVKM. CDR3 length: 13 residues. The CDR3 region has the DNA TGTGCCAGCAGCGTGGGACAGGGCTTAGCCTTGTGGTTC. It is translated as CASSVGQGLALWF.

The rearrangement uses TRBV4-1 and TRBJ2-7; no definite D call. This CDR3 has 11 residues. The ends were cut back, 2 bases at V and 6 bases at J, with 5 bases in the middle. Germline V gene data show CDR1 as MGHRA and CDR2 as YSYEKL. The CDR3 is CASSQTGEQYF. The CDR3 nucleotides are TGCGCCAGCAGCCAAACCGGCGAGCAGTACTTC.

This rearrangement joins TRBV6-5 to TRBJ2-7; 9 bases match TRBD2. The CDR3 contains 16 residues. Germline CDR1 MNHEY, CDR2 SVGAGI. V gave up 0 bases and J gave up 6 bases; unmatched junction bases: 9. Written as DNA, the CDR3 is TGTGCCAGCAGTTACTCGAAGGGGACTAGCCGGAGCGAGCAGTACTTC. Its protein is CASSYSKGTSRSEQYF.

V usage is TRBV18 and J usage is TRBJ2-7; TRBD2 is a possible D gene (6 bases). This CDR3 has 14 amino acids. Trimming left V 5 bases short and J 4 bases short, with 15 bases between. CDR1 is KGHSH and CDR2 is LQKENI in the germline V gene. CDR3 DNA sequence: TGTGCCAGCTCAGTCACGGGACTCCGATACGAGCAGTACTTC. Its protein product is CASSVTGLRYEQYF.

The V and J genes are TRBV19 and TRBJ2-1; 8 nucleotides line up with TRBD2. The J segment lost 4 bases and the V segment lost 7 bases, leaving 9 bases of the junction unmatched. The CDR3 loop spans 15 amino acids. The germline V gene has CDR1 LNHDA and CDR2 SQIVND (reference sequence). The CDR3 DNA reads TGTGCCAGTACATCAAGCGGGAGCCCTTACAATGAGCAGTTCTTC. Translation gives CASTSSGSPYNEQFF.

The chain has TRBV29-1 and TRBJ2-3; 11 bases match TRBD2. Germline trimming cut 6 bases from V and 0 bases from J; bases unmatched to any gene: 5. Germline V gene data show CDR1 as SQVTM and CDR2 as ANQGSEA. The CDR3 is made up of 15 amino acids. The CDR3 spells CSVGGLAASTDTQYF. CDR3 bases: TGCAGCGTAGGGGGACTAGCGGCTAGCACAGATACGCAGTATTTT.

This chain connects TRBV28 to TRBJ1-5; D possibly corresponds to TRBD1 (5 bases). This CDR3 is built from 15 residues. Trimming removed 6 bases at V and 10 bases at J, with 22 bases between. The germline V gene has CDR1 MDHEN and CDR2 SYDVKM. Written as DNA, the CDR3 is TGTGCCAGCAGCGCAGGCCAGGTAGGGGCACAACCCCAGCATTTT. Translation: CASSAGQVGAQPQHF.

The V gene is TRBV9, the J gene TRBJ2-1; D possibly corresponds to TRBD1 (6 bases). The CDR3 contains 16 residues. Trimming took off 1 base at V and 6 bases at J, with 17 bases between the two ends. CDR1 is SGDLS, CDR2 YYNGEE, per germline. The chain's CDR3 is CASSVRRVSGVNEQFF. CDR3 nucleotides: TGTGCCAGCAGCGTACGCCGGGTTTCAGGGGTCAATGAGCAGTTCTTC.

This clone has just a few counts. V is TRBV6-1 and J is TRBJ2-7; D may be TRBD1 (5 bases). The CDR3 runs to 13 residues. Germline V gene data show CDR1 as MNHNS and CDR2 as SASEGT. V lost 1 base and J 5 bases, leaving 9 bases between the germline ends. CDR3 in amino acids: CASSEDVGDEQYF. In DNA form, the CDR3 reads TGTGCCAGCAGTGAAGACGTAGGGGACGAGCAGTACTTC.

The chain is built from TRBV6-5 and TRBJ2-7; 7 bases fit TRBD1. This CDR3 is 14 amino acids long. Germline trimming cut 5 bases from V and 5 bases from J; bases unmatched to any gene: 9. Germline loops: CDR1 MNHEY, CDR2 SVGAGI. Here the CDR3 reads CASSRTGQAHEQYF. CDR3 in DNA: TGTGCCAGCAGTCGGACCGGACAGGCCCACGAGCAGTACTTC.